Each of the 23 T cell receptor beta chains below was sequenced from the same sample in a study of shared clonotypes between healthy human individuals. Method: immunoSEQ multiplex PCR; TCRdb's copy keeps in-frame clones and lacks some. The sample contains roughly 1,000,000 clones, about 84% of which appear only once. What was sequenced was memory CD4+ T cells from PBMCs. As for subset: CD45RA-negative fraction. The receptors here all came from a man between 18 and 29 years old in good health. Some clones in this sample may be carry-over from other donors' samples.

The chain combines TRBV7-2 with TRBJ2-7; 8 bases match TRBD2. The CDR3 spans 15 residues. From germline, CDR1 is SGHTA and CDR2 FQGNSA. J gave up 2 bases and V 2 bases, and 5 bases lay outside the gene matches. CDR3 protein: CASSLTGLGTYEQYF. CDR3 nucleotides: TGTGCCAGCAGCTTAACGGGACTAGGTACCTACGAGCAGTACTTC.

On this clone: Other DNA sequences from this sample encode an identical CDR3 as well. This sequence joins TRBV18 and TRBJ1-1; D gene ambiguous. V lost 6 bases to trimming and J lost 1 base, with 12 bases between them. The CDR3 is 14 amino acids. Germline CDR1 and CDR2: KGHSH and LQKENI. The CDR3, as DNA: TGTGCCAGCTCGCCAAGGGCGCAGAACACTGAAGCTTTCTTT. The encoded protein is CASSPRAQNTEAFF.

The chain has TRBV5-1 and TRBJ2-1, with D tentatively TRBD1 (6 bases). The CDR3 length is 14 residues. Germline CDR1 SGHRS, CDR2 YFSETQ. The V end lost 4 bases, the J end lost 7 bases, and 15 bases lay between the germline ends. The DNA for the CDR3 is TGCGCCAGCAGCCTGGACAGCTTTAAGAATGAGCAGTTCTTC. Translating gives CASSLDSFKNEQFF.

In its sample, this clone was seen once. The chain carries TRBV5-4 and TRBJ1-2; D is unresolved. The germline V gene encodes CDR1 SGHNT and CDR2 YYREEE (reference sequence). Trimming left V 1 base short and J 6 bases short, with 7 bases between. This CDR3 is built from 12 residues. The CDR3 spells CASSLSLDGYTF. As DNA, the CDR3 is TGTGCCAGCAGCTTGTCCCTTGATGGCTACACCTTC.

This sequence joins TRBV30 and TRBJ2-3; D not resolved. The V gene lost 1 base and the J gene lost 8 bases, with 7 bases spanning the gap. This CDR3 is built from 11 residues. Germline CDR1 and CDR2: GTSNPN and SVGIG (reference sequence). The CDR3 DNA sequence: TGTGCCTGGAGTGGGCCCGGTACGCAGTATTTT. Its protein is CAWSGPGTQYF.

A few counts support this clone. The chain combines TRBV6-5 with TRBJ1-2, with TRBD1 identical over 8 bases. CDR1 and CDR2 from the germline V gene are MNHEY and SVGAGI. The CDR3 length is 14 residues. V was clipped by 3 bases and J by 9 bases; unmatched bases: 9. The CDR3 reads CASSYRQGSGSYTF. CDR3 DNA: TGTGCCAGCAGTTATAGACAGGGGTCTGGGAGCTACACCTTC.

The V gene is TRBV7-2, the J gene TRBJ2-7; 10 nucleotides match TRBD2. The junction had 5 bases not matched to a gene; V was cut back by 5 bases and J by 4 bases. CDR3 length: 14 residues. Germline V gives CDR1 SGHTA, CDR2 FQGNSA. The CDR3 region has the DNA TGTGCCAGCAGCGCAGTAGCGGGAGGATACGAGCAGTACTTC. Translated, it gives CASSAVAGGYEQYF.

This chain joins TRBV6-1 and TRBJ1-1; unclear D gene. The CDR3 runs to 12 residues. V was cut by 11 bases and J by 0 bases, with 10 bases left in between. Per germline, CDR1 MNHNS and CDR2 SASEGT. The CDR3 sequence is CASGFMNTEAFF. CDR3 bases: TGTGCCTCGGGATTCATGAACACTGAAGCTTTCTTT.

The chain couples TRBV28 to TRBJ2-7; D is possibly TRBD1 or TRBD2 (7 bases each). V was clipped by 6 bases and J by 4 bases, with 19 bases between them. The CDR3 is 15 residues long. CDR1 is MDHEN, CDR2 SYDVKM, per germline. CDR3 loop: CASSRSGGGPYEQYF. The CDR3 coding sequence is TGTGCCAGCAGCCGGTCAGGGGGGGGACCTTACGAGCAGTACTTC.

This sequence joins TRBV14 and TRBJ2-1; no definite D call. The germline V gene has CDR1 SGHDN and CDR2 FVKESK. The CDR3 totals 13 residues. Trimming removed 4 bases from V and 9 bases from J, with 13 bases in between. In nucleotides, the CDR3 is TGTGCCAGCAGCCCCACAGTTTACGGTGAGCAGTTCTTC. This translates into CASSPTVYGEQFF.

CDR3 region: CASSSTATREQYF. CDR3 nucleotide sequence: TGTGCCAGCAGTTCTACAGCTACCCGGGAGCAGTACTTC. V and J are TRBV6-1 and TRBJ2-7, with D unclear. CDR1 and CDR2 from the germline V gene are MNHNS and SASEGT. The V end lost 5 bases, the J end lost 7 bases, and 15 bases lay between the germline ends. The CDR3 sequence is 13 residues long.

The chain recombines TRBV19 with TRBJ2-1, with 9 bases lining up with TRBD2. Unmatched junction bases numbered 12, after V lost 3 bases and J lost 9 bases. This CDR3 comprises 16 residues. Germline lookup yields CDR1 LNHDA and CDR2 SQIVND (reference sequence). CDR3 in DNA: TGTGCCAGTAGTATCCTTGGCCAGCGGGAGGTCACTGAGCAGTTCTTC. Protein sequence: CASSILGQREVTEQFF.

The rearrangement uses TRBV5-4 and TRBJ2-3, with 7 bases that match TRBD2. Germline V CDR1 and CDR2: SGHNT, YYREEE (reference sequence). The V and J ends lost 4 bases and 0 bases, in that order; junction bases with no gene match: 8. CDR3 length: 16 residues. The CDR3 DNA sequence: TGTGCCAGCAGCATAAGACTAGCTGCTAGCACAGATACGCAGTATTTT. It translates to CASSIRLAASTDTQYF.

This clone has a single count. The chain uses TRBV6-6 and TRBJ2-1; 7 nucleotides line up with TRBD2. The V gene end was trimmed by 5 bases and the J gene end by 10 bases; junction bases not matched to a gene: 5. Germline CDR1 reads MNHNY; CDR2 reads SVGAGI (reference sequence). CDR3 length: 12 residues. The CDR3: CASSPGGSEQFF. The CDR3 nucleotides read TGTGCCAGCAGTCCGGGAGGAAGCGAGCAGTTCTTC.

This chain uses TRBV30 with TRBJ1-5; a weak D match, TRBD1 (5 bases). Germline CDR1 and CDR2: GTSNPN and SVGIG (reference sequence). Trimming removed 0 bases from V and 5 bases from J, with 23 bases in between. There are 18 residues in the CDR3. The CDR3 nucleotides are TGTGCCTGGAGTGTACTGGGAGGGGCCGCCCAAGCTGATCAGCCCCAGCATTTT. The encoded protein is CAWSVLGGAAQADQPQHF.

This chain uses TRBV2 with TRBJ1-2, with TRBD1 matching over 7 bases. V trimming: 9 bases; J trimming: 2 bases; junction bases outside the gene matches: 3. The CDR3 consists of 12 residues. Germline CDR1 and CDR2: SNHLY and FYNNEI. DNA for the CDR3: TGTGCCAGTATGACAGGGAACTATGGCTACACCTTC. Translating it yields CASMTGNYGYTF. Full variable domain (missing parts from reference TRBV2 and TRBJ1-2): EPEVTQTPSHQVTQMGQEVILRCVPISNHLYFYWYRQILGQKVEFLVSFYNNEISEKSEIFDDQFSVERPDGSNFTLKIRSTKLEDSAMYFCASMTGNYGYTFGSGTRLTVV.

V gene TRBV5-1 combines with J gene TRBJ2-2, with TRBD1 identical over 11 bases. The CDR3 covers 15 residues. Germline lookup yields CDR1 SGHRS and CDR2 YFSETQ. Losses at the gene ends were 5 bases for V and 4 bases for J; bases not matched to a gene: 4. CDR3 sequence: CASRTGTGGTGELFF. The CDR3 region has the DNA TGCGCCAGCAGGACAGGGACAGGGGGCACCGGGGAGCTGTTTTTT.

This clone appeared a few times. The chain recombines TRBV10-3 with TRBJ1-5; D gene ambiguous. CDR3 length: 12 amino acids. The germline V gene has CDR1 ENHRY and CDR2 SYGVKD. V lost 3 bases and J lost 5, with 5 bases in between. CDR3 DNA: TGTGCCATCAGTGACAGAGATCAGCCCCAGCATTTT. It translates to CAISDRDQPQHF.

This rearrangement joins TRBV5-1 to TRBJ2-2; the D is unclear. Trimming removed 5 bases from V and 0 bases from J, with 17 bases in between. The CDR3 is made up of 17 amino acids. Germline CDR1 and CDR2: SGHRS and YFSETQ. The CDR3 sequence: CASSNLLGPSNTGELFF. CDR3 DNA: TGCGCCAGCAGTAATCTTTTAGGGCCATCGAACACCGGGGAGCTGTTTTTT.

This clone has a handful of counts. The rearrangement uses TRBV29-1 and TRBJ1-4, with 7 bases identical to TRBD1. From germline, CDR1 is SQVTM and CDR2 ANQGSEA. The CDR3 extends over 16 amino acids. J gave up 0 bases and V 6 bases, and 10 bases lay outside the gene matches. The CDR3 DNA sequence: TGCAGCGTGCAGACTGAGGGGGCAGCAACTAATGAAAAACTGTTTTTT. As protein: CSVQTEGAATNEKLFF.

This CDR3 reads CASIYERGTQYF. The CDR3, as DNA: TGTGCCAGCATTTATGAACGGGGGACCCAGTACTTC. The V call is TRBV2, the J call TRBJ2-5; TRBD2 is a possible D gene (5 bases). V gave up 7 bases and J gave up 7 bases, with 13 bases separating them. Germline V gene sequence: CDR1 SNHLY, CDR2 FYNNEI. The CDR3 is 12 amino acids.

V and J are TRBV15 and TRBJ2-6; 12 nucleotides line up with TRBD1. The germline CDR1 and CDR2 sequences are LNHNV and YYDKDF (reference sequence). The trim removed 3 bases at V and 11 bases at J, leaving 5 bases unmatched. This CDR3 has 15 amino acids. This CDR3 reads CATSSIGTGGDVLTF. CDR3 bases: TGTGCCACCAGCAGTATAGGGACAGGGGGCGACGTCCTGACTTTC.

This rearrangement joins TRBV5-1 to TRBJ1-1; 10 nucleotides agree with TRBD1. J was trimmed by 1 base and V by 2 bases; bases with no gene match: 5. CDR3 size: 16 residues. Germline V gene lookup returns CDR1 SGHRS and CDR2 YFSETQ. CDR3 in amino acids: CASSLGQGVKNTEAFF. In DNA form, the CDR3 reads TGCGCCAGCAGCTTAGGACAGGGGGTAAAGAACACTGAAGCTTTCTTT.